This T cell receptor (beta chain) was recorded in a study of blood T cell repertoires in COVID-19. Study details: Some COVID-19 samples were acute and others convalescent; all came from the United States, Italy and Spain. The analysed material was cDNA or gDNA that came from T cells, B-cell-depleted T cells, or PBMCs.

This CDR3 comprises 15 residues. The germline gives CDR1 MNHEY, CDR2 SVGAGI. V lost 3 bases and J lost 0; bases outside the gene matches: 2. Method: immunoSEQ multiplex PCR; TCRdb's copy keeps in-frame clones and lacks some. The sample records approximately 250,000 clones, roughly 86% being singletons. Sequenced: peripheral blood. The rearrangement links TRBV6-5 to TRBJ2-3, with TRBD2 matching over 8 bases. The source of this sequence is a woman aged 55 to 70 with COVID-19, enrolled during active disease. The CDR3 is CASSYLAGSTDTQYF. DNA of the CDR3: TGTGCCAGCAGTTATTTAGCGGGGAGCACAGATACGCAGTATTTT.